This T cell receptor beta chain was sequenced during a study of cytomegalovirus exposure and HLA in healthy donors. The PCR contained 60 Vbeta and 13 Jbeta primers. Libraries were prepared by immunoSEQ multiplex PCR; TCRdb keeps only in-frame clonotypes and omits some of them. The table includes 190,000 or so clones, roughly four fifths detected once. Study conclusions and caveats: Later on, an analysis tied around 17,000 TCR beta sequences to HLA alleles at 0.05 false discovery rate. The records held CMV serostatus as the only immune exposure information.

Despite likely unrecorded immune exposures, the donors were nominally healthy at the time of sampling. On this clone itself: Its antigen is currently unknown.

This CDR3 spans 11 amino acids. Germline values: CDR1 SGHDT, CDR2 YYEEEE. The J segment lost 10 bases and the V segment lost 4 bases, leaving 3 bases of the junction unmatched. Material for sequencing was PBMCs. The TCR originated in a man aged 45 to 65 in good health and CMV-seronegative. This chain links TRBV5-6 with TRBJ1-1, with TRBD1 matching over 8 bases. CDR3 sequence: CASSPTGVAFF. As DNA, the CDR3 is TGTGCCAGCAGCCCGACAGGGGTAGCTTTCTTT.